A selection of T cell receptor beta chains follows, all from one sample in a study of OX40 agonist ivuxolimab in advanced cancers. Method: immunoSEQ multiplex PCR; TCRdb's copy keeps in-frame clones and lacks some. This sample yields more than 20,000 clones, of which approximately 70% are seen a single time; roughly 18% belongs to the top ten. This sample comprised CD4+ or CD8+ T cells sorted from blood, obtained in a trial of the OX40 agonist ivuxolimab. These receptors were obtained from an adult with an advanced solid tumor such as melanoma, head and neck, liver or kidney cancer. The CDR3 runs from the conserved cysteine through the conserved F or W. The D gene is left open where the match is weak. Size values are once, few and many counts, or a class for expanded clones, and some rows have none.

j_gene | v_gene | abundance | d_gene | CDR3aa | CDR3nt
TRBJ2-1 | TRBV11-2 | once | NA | CASSLELPGTYNEQFF | TGTGCCAGCAGCTTAGAGCTGCCAGGGACTTACAATGAGCAGTTCTTC
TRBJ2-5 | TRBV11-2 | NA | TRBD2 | CASSLEGGGREETQYF | TGTGCCAGCAGCTTAGAAGGTGGGGGGAGGGAAGAGACCCAGTACTTC
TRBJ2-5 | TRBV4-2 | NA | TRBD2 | CASSQVTTGWEGEETQYF | TGTGCCAGCAGCCAGGTGACTACGGGGTGGGAGGGAGAGGAGACCCAGTACTTC
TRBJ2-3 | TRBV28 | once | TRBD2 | CASSLGGGEADTQYF | TGTGCCAGCAGTCTTGGCGGGGGGGAGGCAGATACGCAGTATTTT
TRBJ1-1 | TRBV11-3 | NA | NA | CASSHPSLNTEAFF | TGTGCCAGCAGCCATCCCTCGTTGAACACTGAAGCTTTCTTT
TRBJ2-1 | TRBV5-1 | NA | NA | CASSSGGYNEQFF | TGCGCCAGCAGCAGTGGGGGTTACAATGAGCAGTTCTTC
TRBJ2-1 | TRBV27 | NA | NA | CASSLSVEVPYNEQFF | TGTGCCAGCAGTTTAAGTGTAGAGGTCCCCTACAATGAGCAGTTCTTC
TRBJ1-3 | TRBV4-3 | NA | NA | CASSQFKGGNTIYF | TGCGCCAGCAGCCAATTTAAGGGTGGAAACACCATATATTTT
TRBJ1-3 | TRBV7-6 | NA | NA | CASSLGSGTPRSGNTIYF | TGTGCCAGCAGCTTAGGTTCTGGGACACCGCGCTCTGGAAACACCATATATTTT
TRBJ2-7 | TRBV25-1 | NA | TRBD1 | CASSPGQGSYEQYF | TGTGCCAGCAGCCCGGGACAGGGGTCCTACGAGCAGTACTTC
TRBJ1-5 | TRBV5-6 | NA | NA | CASSGKFGSQPQHF | TGTGCCAGCAGTGGGAAATTCGGTAGTCAGCCCCAGCATTTT
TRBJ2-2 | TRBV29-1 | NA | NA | CSVVAGNTGELFF | TGTAGCGTTGTGGCGGGGAACACCGGGGAGCTGTTTTTT
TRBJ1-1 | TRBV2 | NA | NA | CASSEGLGIGTEAFF | TGTGCCAGCAGTGAGGGTTTGGGAATTGGCACTGAAGCTTTCTTT
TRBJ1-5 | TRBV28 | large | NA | CASSFGGAYYQPQHF | TGTGCCAGCAGTTTCGGGGGGGCTTACTATCAGCCCCAGCATTTT
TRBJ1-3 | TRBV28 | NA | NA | CASTEPGLRSGNTIYF | TGTGCCAGCACCGAACCTGGACTTAGGTCTGGAAACACCATATATTTT
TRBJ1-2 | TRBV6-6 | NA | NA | CASRERGGYGYTF | TGTGCCAGCAGGGAAAGGGGGGGGTATGGCTACACCTTC
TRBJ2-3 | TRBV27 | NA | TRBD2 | CASSDGGLAGGPTDTQYF | TGTGCCAGCAGTGACGGGGGACTAGCGGGGGGGCCCACAGATACGCAGTATTTT
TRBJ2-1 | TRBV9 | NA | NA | CASSVGQRFSSYNEQFF | TGTGCCAGCAGCGTAGGACAGCGATTTAGCTCCTACAATGAGCAGTTCTTC
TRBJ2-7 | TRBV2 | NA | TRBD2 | CASTPFLGGAGGYEQYF | TGTGCCAGCACCCCTTTCCTCGGGGGAGCGGGGGGTTACGAGCAGTACTTC
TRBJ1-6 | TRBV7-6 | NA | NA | CASSLGPPNSPLHF | TGTGCCAGCAGCTTAGGCCCGCCGAATTCACCCCTCCACTTT
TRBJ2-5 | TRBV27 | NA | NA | CASSLGETQYF | TGTGCCAGCAGTTTGGGAGAGACCCAGTACTTC
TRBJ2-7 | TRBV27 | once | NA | CASSQRHGYEQYF | TGTGCCAGCAGTCAAAGACATGGCTACGAGCAGTACTTC
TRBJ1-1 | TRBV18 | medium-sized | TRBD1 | CASSPAGGNEAFF | TGTGCCAGCTCACCCGCAGGGGGCAATGAAGCTTTCTTT
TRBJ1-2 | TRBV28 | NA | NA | CASSPRAPNYTF | TGTGCCAGCAGTCCTAGGGCCCCTAACTACACCTTC
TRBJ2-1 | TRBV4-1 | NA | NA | CASSQVPGSHNEQFF | TGCGCCAGCAGCCAAGTCCCAGGATCCCACAATGAGCAGTTCTTC
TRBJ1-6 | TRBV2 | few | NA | CASNRGGTNSPLHF | TGTGCCAGCAACCGAGGAGGGACTAATTCACCCCTCCACTTT
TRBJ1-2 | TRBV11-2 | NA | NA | CASSPGIYYGYTF | TGTGCCAGCAGCCCAGGGATTTACTATGGCTACACCTTC
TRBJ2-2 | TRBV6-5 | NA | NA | CASSSVSVGELFF | TGTGCCAGCAGTTCCGTTTCGGTCGGGGAGCTGTTTTTT
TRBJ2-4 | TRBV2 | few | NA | CASTGRQNIQYF | TGTGCCAGCACTGGACGGCAAAACATTCAGTACTTC
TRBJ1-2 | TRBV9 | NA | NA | CASSAGGGGSGYTF | TGTGCCAGCAGCGCGGGAGGGGGAGGGTCGGGCTACACCTTC
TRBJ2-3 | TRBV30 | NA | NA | CAWSHSGGADTQYF | TGTGCCTGGAGCCACAGCGGCGGTGCAGATACGCAGTATTTT
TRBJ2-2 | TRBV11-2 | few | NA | CASSRLWGNTGELFF | TGTGCCAGCAGCCGGCTCTGGGGGAACACCGGGGAGCTGTTTTTT
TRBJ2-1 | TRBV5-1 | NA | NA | CASSLGRNNEQFF | TGCGCCAGCAGCTTGGGCAGAAACAATGAGCAGTTCTTC
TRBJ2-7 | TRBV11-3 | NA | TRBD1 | CATTFKDRSEQYF | TGTGCCACCACCTTCAAGGACAGGAGCGAGCAGTACTTC
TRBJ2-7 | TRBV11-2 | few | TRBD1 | CASSPTGGSYEQYF | TGTGCCAGCAGCCCGACAGGGGGCTCCTACGAGCAGTACTTC
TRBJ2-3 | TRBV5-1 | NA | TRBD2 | CASSLDGGGDTQYF | TGCGCCAGCAGCTTGGACGGCGGGGGAGATACGCAGTATTTT
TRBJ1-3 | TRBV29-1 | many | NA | CSVVGGDGNTIYF | TGCAGCGTTGTGGGGGGTGACGGAAACACCATATATTTT
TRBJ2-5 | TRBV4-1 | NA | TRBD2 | CASSQGQAGAETQYF | TGCGCCAGCAGCCAAGGTCAAGCGGGGGCAGAGACCCAGTACTTC
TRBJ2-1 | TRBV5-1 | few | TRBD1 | CASSQSTGNEQFF | TGCGCCAGCAGCCAGTCGACAGGGAATGAGCAGTTCTTC
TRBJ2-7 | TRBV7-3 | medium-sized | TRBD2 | CASSLGPGLAGHYEQYF | TGTGCCAGCAGCTTAGGTCCCGGACTAGCGGGACACTACGAGCAGTACTTC
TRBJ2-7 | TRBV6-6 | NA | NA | CASSYSPGTNYEQYF | TGTGCCAGCAGTTACTCCCCGGGGACCAACTACGAGCAGTACTTC
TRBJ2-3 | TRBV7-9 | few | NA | CASSSPTTSIKDTQYF | TGTGCCAGCAGCTCCCCGACTACATCTATTAAAGATACGCAGTATTTT
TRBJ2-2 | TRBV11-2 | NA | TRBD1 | CASSLEGQGLTGELFF | TGTGCCAGCAGCTTAGAAGGACAGGGGCTCACCGGGGAGCTGTTTTTT
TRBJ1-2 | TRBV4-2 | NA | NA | CASSLGGYYTF | TGTGCCAGCAGCTTAGGGGGGTACTACACCTTC
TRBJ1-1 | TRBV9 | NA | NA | CASSPKGSLVMNTEAFF | TGTGCCAGCAGCCCCAAGGGATCTCTCGTCATGAACACTGAAGCTTTCTTT
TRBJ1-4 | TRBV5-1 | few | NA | CASSLEQGNEKLFF | TGCGCCAGCAGCTTGGAGCAGGGGAATGAAAAACTGTTTTTT
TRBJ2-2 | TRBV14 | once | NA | CASSQVSSGPNTGELFF | TGTGCCAGCAGCCAAGTATCCAGCGGGCCGAACACCGGGGAGCTGTTTTTT
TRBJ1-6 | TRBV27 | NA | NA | CASSPSSYNSPLHF | TGTGCCAGCAGTCCTAGCTCCTATAATTCACCCCTCCACTTT
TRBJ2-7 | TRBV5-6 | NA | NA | CASSPGVGAYEQYF | TGTGCCAGCAGTCCCGGCGTAGGGGCCTACGAGCAGTACTTC
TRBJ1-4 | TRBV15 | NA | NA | CATSREGRVQGRHGNEKLFF | TGTGCCACCAGCAGAGAGGGACGCGTGCAGGGACGGCATGGGAATGAAAAACTGTTTTTT
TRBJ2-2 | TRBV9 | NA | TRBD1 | CASSVRQGNTGELFF | TGTGCCAGCAGCGTACGACAGGGTAACACCGGGGAGCTGTTTTTT
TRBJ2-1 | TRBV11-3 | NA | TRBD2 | CASSLDPGGGYNEQFF | TGTGCCAGCAGCTTAGACCCCGGCGGGGGGTACAATGAGCAGTTCTTC
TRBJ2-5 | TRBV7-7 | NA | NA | CASSPLTTPGETQYF | TGTGCTAGCAGCCCCCTGACTACCCCGGGAGAGACCCAGTACTTC
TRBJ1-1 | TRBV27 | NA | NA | CASTPGSGNTEAFF | TGTGCCAGCACCCCCGGTTCGGGGAACACTGAAGCTTTCTTT
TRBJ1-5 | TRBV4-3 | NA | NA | CASSQENSNQPQHF | TGCGCCAGCAGCCAAGAGAATAGCAATCAGCCCCAGCATTTT
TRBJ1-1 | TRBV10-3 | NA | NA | CAISELWGGNTEAFF | TGTGCCATCAGTGAATTGTGGGGAGGGAACACTGAAGCTTTCTTT
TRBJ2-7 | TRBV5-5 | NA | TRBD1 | CASSPGQGSLLEQYF | TGTGCCAGCAGCCCCGGACAGGGAAGCCTGCTCGAGCAGTACTTC